These 18 T cell receptor beta chains share one sample of origin, sequenced in a study of T cells after yellow fever vaccination. MiXCR, applied by TCRdb to the 5' RACE reads, yields one record per CDR3 protein. The sample has around 260,000 distinct CDR3 sequences; about 5.2% are singletons. This material consisted of CD4+ T cells sorted from PBMCs, taken on the day of the yellow fever booster vaccination. These TCRs come from a man between 18 and 35 years old who received the YFV17D yellow fever vaccine.

The table lists this clonotype with a few counts. The chain carries TRBV6-2 or TRBV6-3 and TRBJ1-1; TRBD1 agrees at 12 bases. With V trimmed by 2 bases and J by 0 bases, 1 base remained unmatched. Germline CDR1 is MNHEY and CDR2 is SVGEGT. This CDR3 contains 16 residues. In DNA, the CDR3 is TGTGCCAGCAGTTACGGGACAGGGGGCTTGAACACTGAAGCTTTCTTT. Its protein product is CASSYGTGGLNTEAFF.

The gene calls are TRBV12-3 or TRBV12-4 and TRBJ1-1; TRBD1 aligns across 7 bases. The trim removed 0 bases at V and 11 bases at J, leaving 3 bases unmatched. This CDR3 has 12 residues. CDR3 region: CASSLATGRAFF. CDR3 coding DNA: TGTGCCAGCAGTTTAGCGACAGGGCGGGCTTTCTTT.

This clonotype showed up just a few times. The V gene is TRBV5-5, the J gene TRBJ1-4; no clear D. This CDR3 has 14 amino acids. V was shortened by 4 bases and J by 8 bases, with 15 bases between the two germline ends. Per the germline V gene, CDR1 is SGHKS and CDR2 is YYEKEE (reference sequence). CDR3 residues: CASSREGPREKLFF. CDR3 nucleotides: TGTGCCAGCAGCCGAGAGGGTCCTCGCGAAAAACTGTTTTTT. The variable domain in full, with the rest retrieved from reference TRBV5-5 and TRBJ1-4, is DAGVTQSPTHLIKTRGQQVTLRCSPISGHKSVSWYQQVLGQGPQFIFQYYEKEERGRGNFPDRFSARQFPNYSSELNVNALLLGDSALYLCASSREGPREKLFFGSGTQLSVL.

This clonotype was counted at least ten times. The gene calls are TRBV6-2 or TRBV6-3 and TRBJ1-6; D is perhaps TRBD1 (5 bases). The CDR3 sequence is 12 residues long. Germline loops: CDR1 MNHEY, CDR2 SVGEGT. V lost 6 bases, J lost 14 bases, and 14 bases lay in between. CDR3 DNA sequence: TGTGCCAGCAGCCATGCCAGGGCTACCCTCCACTTT. Protein sequence: CASSHARATLHF.

This clonotype was seen ten or more times. The V gene is TRBV6-5, the J gene TRBJ1-1; the match to TRBD1 covers 8 bases. After removal of 0 bases from V and 3 bases from J, the junction contained 3 bases not matched to a gene. Germline V gene sequence: CDR1 MNHEY, CDR2 SVGAGI. The length of the CDR3 is 15 residues. As DNA, the CDR3 is TGTGCCAGCAGTTACTCTGACAGGGGCGACACTGAAGCTTTCTTT. It specifies CASSYSDRGDTEAFF.

CDR3 sequence: CASSLYPYNEQFF. The CDR3 nucleotides read TGTGCCAGCAGTTTATACCCGTACAATGAGCAGTTCTTC. V usage is TRBV27 and J usage is TRBJ2-1, with no clear D. The CDR3 has 13 residues. Trimming left V 1 base short and J 4 bases short, with 5 bases between. The germline gives CDR1 MNHEY, CDR2 SMNVEV (reference sequence).

Notes on this clonotype: The junction does not match germline at one end; this may be a read error. The rearrangement links TRBV7-7 to TRBJ2-5, with TRBD2 matching over 11 bases. CDR1 and CDR2 from the germline V gene are SSHAT and FNYEAQ (reference sequence). This CDR3 comprises 16 residues. The CDR3 loop reads CASSLGATSGIGTQYF. The CDR3 DNA follows: TGTGCTAGCAGCCTAGGGGCGACTAGCGGGATAGGGACCCAGTACTTC.

The table lists this clonotype with a few counts. The chain joins TRBV9 to TRBJ1-2; D is ambiguous. This CDR3 has 13 residues. The germline gives CDR1 SGDLS, CDR2 YYNGEE. V lost 2 bases, J lost 8 bases, and 13 bases lay in between. The CDR3 DNA follows: TGTGCCAGCAGCGTTGGGCCCCTGGGGGGCTACACCTTC. It codes for CASSVGPLGGYTF.

This clonotype was detected ten times or more. The chain employs TRBV5-1 and TRBJ2-2; TRBD1 matches 7 bases. CDR3 size: 13 residues. V shed 7 bases, J shed 3 bases, and the junction held 3 bases outside the gene matches. Germline V CDR1 and CDR2: SGHRS, YFSETQ. The DNA of the CDR3 is TGCGCCAGCTGGCAGGGGGACACCGGGGAGCTGTTTTTT. Translated: CASWQGDTGELFF. The complete variable domain, with remaining parts taken from reference TRBV5-1 and TRBJ2-2, reads KAGVTQTPRYLIKTRGQQVTLSCSPISGHRSVSWYQQTPGQGLQFLFEYFSETQRNKGNFPGRFSGRQFSNSRSEMNVSTLELGDSALYLCASWQGDTGELFFGEGSRLTVL.

This clonotype was observed a handful of times. This chain links TRBV5-1 with TRBJ1-2, with 9 positions matching TRBD1. There are 15 residues in the CDR3. V lost 3 bases to trimming and J lost 2 bases; unmatched junction nucleotides: 5. Per the germline V gene, CDR1 is SGHRS and CDR2 is YFSETQ. The CDR3 nucleotides are TGCGCCAGCAGCTCGACCGGGACAGGGAACTATGGCTACACCTTC. Translation gives CASSSTGTGNYGYTF. The whole variable domain, filled in from reference TRBV5-1 and TRBJ1-2, reads KAGVTQTPRYLIKTRGQQVTLSCSPISGHRSVSWYQQTPGQGLQFLFEYFSETQRNKGNFPGRFSGRQFSNSRSEMNVSTLELGDSALYLCASSSTGTGNYGYTFGSGTRLTVV.

V usage is TRBV7-8 and J usage is TRBJ2-1, with 7 bases fitting TRBD1. Germline CDR1 is SGHVS and CDR2 is FQNEAQ. The CDR3 has 15 amino acids. V dropped 4 bases and J dropped 5; count of bases not matched to a gene: 8. The CDR3, as DNA: TGTGCCAGCAGCTCCGAAAGGGGGCTGAACAATGAGCAGTTCTTC. Translation gives CASSSERGLNNEQFF.

A few counts support this clonotype. The rearrangement joins TRBV6-2 or TRBV6-3 to TRBJ1-2, with D uncertain. V lost 6 bases to trimming and J lost 1 base, with 18 bases between them. CDR3 size: 16 residues. CDR1 MNHEY and CDR2 SVGEGT come from the germline V gene. The CDR3 DNA sequence: TGTGCCAGCAGGGACTACCCGGGCGGCGTTAACTATGGCTACACCTTC. Protein sequence: CASRDYPGGVNYGYTF.

This clonotype was recorded many times. V usage is TRBV4-3 and J usage is TRBJ1-1; 9 positions match TRBD1. Per the germline V gene, CDR1 is LGHNA and CDR2 is YSLEER. The CDR3 extends over 16 amino acids. V trimming: 2 bases; J trimming: 1 base; junction bases outside the gene matches: 5. The CDR3 DNA follows: TGCGCCAGCAGCCAACGCCCGGGACAGGGGAACACTGAAGCTTTCTTT. Translated, it gives CASSQRPGQGNTEAFF.

The chain recombines TRBV12-3 or TRBV12-4 with TRBJ1-5; D unclear. Trimming removed 6 bases from V and 4 bases from J, with 7 bases in between. The CDR3 contains 12 residues. CDR3 in amino acids: CASSRTNQPQHF. The CDR3, as DNA: TGTGCCAGCAGCCGTACTAATCAGCCCCAGCATTTT.

V is TRBV12-3 or TRBV12-4 and J is TRBJ1-2; D gene unclear. Trimming took 8 bases from V and 6 from J, leaving 13 bases between them. The CDR3 has 12 residues. CDR3 sequence reads: CASSLGRHGYTF. CDR3 in DNA: TGTGCCAGCTCCCTCGGCCGACATGGCTACACCTTC.

This clonotype was found a few times. This chain joins TRBV14 and TRBJ1-6; a weak D match, TRBD1 (5 bases). Trimming took 4 bases from V and 10 from J, leaving 20 bases between them. The length of the CDR3 is 16 residues. Germline V gene lookup returns CDR1 SGHDN and CDR2 FVKESK. The CDR3 reads CASSRVRDGRRSPLHF. CDR3 DNA sequence: TGTGCCAGCAGCCGCGTCCGGGACGGGAGGCGGTCACCCCTCCACTTT.

This clonotype has ten or more counts. The J gene is TRBJ2-5, the V gene TRBV29-1; D might be TRBD1 (6 bases). Germline CDR1 is SQVTM and CDR2 is ANQGSEA. The length of the CDR3 is 14 residues. The V gene lost 3 bases and the J gene lost 1 base, with 12 bases spanning the gap. Written as DNA, the CDR3 is TGCAGCGTTGACACAGGGTATTCCCAAGAGACCCAGTACTTC. This sequence encodes CSVDTGYSQETQYF.

This clonotype has just a few counts. V is TRBV2 and J is TRBJ2-7; weak D call: TRBD1 (6 bases). The CDR3 consists of 13 residues. Per the germline V gene, CDR1 is SNHLY and CDR2 is FYNNEI. V lost 8 bases and J 6 bases, leaving 17 bases between the germline ends. CDR3 sequence: CASDIQGNGEQYF. As DNA, the CDR3 is TGTGCCAGCGATATACAGGGCAATGGCGAGCAGTACTTC.